This T cell receptor (beta chain) was retrieved from a study of blood T cells in healthy people across ages. The CDR3 has 19 amino acids. Trimming cost V 3 bases and J 8 bases; bases outside gene matches: 18. Primed by a sample-barcoded 5' primer and a J-beta primer mix, a second PCR proceeded for about 7 to 12 cycles. In TCRdb, the 5' RACE reads were re-called with MiXCR into one record per CDR3 protein. The data contain roughly 1.6 million distinct CDR3 sequences, almost 35% of them seen just once; the ten biggest clones take up around 11%. The sample comprised blood. The TCR was taken from a woman between 25 and 40 years old in good health. V is TRBV12-3 or TRBV12-4 and J is TRBJ2-4, with TRBD2 matching over 11 bases. The CDR3 loop is CASSLVLVVAGGSGHIQYF. For the CDR3, the DNA is TGTGCCAGCAGTTTGGTTTTGGTGGTAGCGGGAGGGTCGGGACACATTCAGTACTTC.